The 18 T cell receptor beta chains below come from one sample, sequenced in a study of PD-1 blockade in mismatch repair-deficient tumors. Data came from immunoSEQ multiplex PCR; TCRdb stores just in-frame clones and leaves some out. This sample has about 14,000 clones, with around 83% found just once. No antigen has been assigned to these receptors. Time point specified: roughly ten-day in vitro stimulation with candidate neoantigen peptide 6. The material sequenced was cells cultured in vitro, taken from a patient treated with pembrolizumab. The origin of the receptors is an adult with mismatch repair-deficient cancer.

J is TRBJ1-4 and V is TRBV9; D uncertain. The CDR3 consists of 17 residues. V dropped 3 bases and J dropped 8 bases, with 23 bases sitting between them. Germline assignment: CDR1 SGDLS and CDR2 YYNGEE. The DNA of the CDR3 is TGTGCCAGCAGCGGGAAGCAAGCAGGCACGGGATGGGAAAAACTGTTTTTT. Encoded protein: CASSGKQAGTGWEKLFF.

The CDR3 loop is CASSLGSTSGTIGETQYF. In DNA, the CDR3 is TGTGCCAGCAGCTTAGGATCTACTAGCGGGACAATTGGAGAGACCCAGTACTTC. V and J are TRBV7-8 and TRBJ2-5; 10 bases map to TRBD2. CDR3 length: 18 amino acids. V gave up 1 base and J gave up 4 bases; unmatched junction bases: 12. Germline-derived CDR1 and CDR2 are SGHVS and FQNEAQ.

This chain uses TRBV10-3 with TRBJ2-4; 7 bases agree with TRBD1. J was trimmed by 1 base and V by 6 bases; bases with no gene match: 21. In germline, CDR1 is ENHRY, CDR2 SYGVKD. The CDR3 spans 20 residues. CDR3 in amino acids: CAISKTIGTDDLGAKNIQYF. As DNA, the CDR3 is TGTGCCATCAGCAAAACGATCGGGACAGACGATCTTGGGGCCAAAAACATTCAGTACTTC.

The chain joins TRBV4-1 to TRBJ2-7; 8 bases fit TRBD2. Trimming cost V 1 base and J 3 bases; bases outside gene matches: 5. CDR3 length equals 15 residues. Germline loops: CDR1 MGHRA, CDR2 YSYEKL. The CDR3 DNA reads TGCGCCAGCAGCCAAGTAGTGACTAGCGTCTACGAGCAGTACTTC. Translating it yields CASSQVVTSVYEQYF.

The V and J genes are TRBV28 and TRBJ2-2; D may match TRBD1 or TRBD2 (6 bases each). V lost 2 bases and J lost 5, with 9 bases in between. The CDR3 is made up of 14 amino acids. Per the germline V gene, CDR1 is MDHEN and CDR2 is SYDVKM. The CDR3 nucleotides read TGTGCCAGCAGTTTACGAGGGGGGACCGGGGAGCTGTTTTTT. It specifies CASSLRGGTGELFF.

The chain links TRBV5-1 to TRBJ2-7; tentatively, D is TRBD1 (5 bases). The CDR3 is 16 amino acids. Germline V lookup: CDR1 SGHRS, CDR2 YFSETQ. V shed 0 bases and J shed 2 bases, with 15 bases lying between them. The CDR3 DNA follows: TGCGCCAGCAGCTTGGGGCCGACAGCCCTCGCCTACGAGCAGTACTTC. This translates into CASSLGPTALAYEQYF. Full variable domain (missing parts from reference TRBV5-1 and TRBJ2-7): KAGVTQTPRYLIKTRGQQVTLSCSPISGHRSVSWYQQTPGQGLQFLFEYFSETQRNKGNFPGRFSGRQFSNSRSEMNVSTLELGDSALYLCASSLGPTALAYEQYFGPGTRLTVT.

This chain uses TRBV5-1 with TRBJ2-1, with 8 bases fitting TRBD1. CDR3 length: 17 residues. Germline V gives CDR1 SGHRS, CDR2 YFSETQ. The ends lost 3 bases at V and 2 bases at J; junction bases unmatched: 10. The CDR3 region has the DNA TGCGCCAGCAGCTCTAGATTGGGGGGACAGGCCTACAATGAGCAGTTCTTC. It specifies CASSSRLGGQAYNEQFF.

The rearrangement joins TRBV7-9 to TRBJ2-1; no firm D call. The CDR3 extends over 14 amino acids. Trimming pared 0 bases from V and 0 bases from J, leaving 3 bases between. Germline V lookup: CDR1 SEHNR, CDR2 FQNEAQ (reference sequence). CDR3 nucleotide sequence: TGTGCCAGCAGCTTAGCGGCCTCCTACAATGAGCAGTTCTTC. It yields the protein CASSLAASYNEQFF.

V and J are TRBV27 and TRBJ2-1; D may match TRBD1 or TRBD2 (5 bases each). Germline CDR1 and CDR2: MNHEY and SMNVEV (reference sequence). CDR3 size: 13 residues. The V end was cut by 3 bases, the J end by 9 bases, with 12 bases between. The CDR3 reads CASSFQGVSEQFF. CDR3 DNA sequence: TGTGCCAGCAGTTTCCAGGGAGTCTCTGAGCAGTTCTTC.

The gene calls are TRBV29-1 and TRBJ2-5, with 8 bases fitting TRBD1. The CDR3 spans 14 residues. The V gene end was trimmed by 4 bases and the J gene end by 5 bases; junction bases not matched to a gene: 9. CDR1 SQVTM and CDR2 ANQGSEA come from the germline V gene. CDR3: CSVVGSGGGETQYF. CDR3 sequence (DNA): TGCAGCGTTGTTGGCTCAGGGGGCGGTGAGACCCAGTACTTC.

The CDR3 sequence: CASTGQSVANYGYTF. The CDR3 region has the DNA TGTGCCAGCACCGGACAGTCGGTAGCTAACTATGGCTACACCTTC. The V call is TRBV6-6, the J call TRBJ1-2; D is possibly TRBD1 (6 bases). The CDR3 extends over 15 amino acids. Trimming left V 7 bases short and J 0 bases short, with 15 bases between. Germline CDR1 MNHNY, CDR2 SVGAGI (reference sequence).

The genes are TRBV5-6 and TRBJ1-5; no definite D call. Trimming took off 4 bases at V and 11 bases at J, with 19 bases between the two ends. From germline, CDR1 is SGHDT and CDR2 YYEEEE. The CDR3 is 14 amino acids. The DNA for the CDR3 is TGTGCCAGCAGCCCGGATATAGCGCTTGGGGCCCAGCATTTT. The encoded protein is CASSPDIALGAQHF.

CDR3 bases: TGTGCCAGCAGTTACCGCCCTGACTCTTACAATGAGCAGTTCTTC. Amino acid sequence: CASSYRPDSYNEQFF. V gene TRBV6-5 combines with J gene TRBJ2-1; the D is unclear. Trimming removed 2 bases from V and 4 bases from J, with 12 bases in between. CDR1 and CDR2 (germline): MNHEY, SVGAGI. The CDR3 extends over 15 amino acids.

The CDR3, as DNA: TGTGCCAGCAGCCTAGCGGGAGCCACCACCGGGGAGCTGTTTTTT. It yields the protein CASSLAGATTGELFF. This chain connects TRBV25-1 to TRBJ2-2; 10 nucleotides align to TRBD2. The CDR3 consists of 15 residues. The germline V gene encodes CDR1 MGHDK and CDR2 SYGVNS. After removal of 6 bases from V and 4 bases from J, the junction contained 5 bases not matched to a gene.

V and J are TRBV6-1 and TRBJ1-1, with D possibly being TRBD1 (5 bases). The germline CDR1 and CDR2 sequences are MNHNS and SASEGT. The CDR3 covers 14 residues. The V end lost 10 bases, the J end lost 0 bases, and 15 bases lay between the germline ends. CDR3 coding DNA: TGTGCCAACAGGAGGGCGGGATTGAACACTGAAGCTTTCTTT. Encoded protein: CANRRAGLNTEAFF.

The J gene is TRBJ1-1, the V gene TRBV19; perhaps TRBD1 as D (6 bases). Deletions cut 9 bases from V and 3 bases from J, with 14 bases between. The germline CDR1 and CDR2 sequences are LNHDA and SQIVND (reference sequence). This CDR3 has 13 amino acids. The CDR3 DNA reads as TGTGCCAGACAGGGATCGGGTCACACTGAAGCTTTCTTT. Protein: CARQGSGHTEAFF.

The chain employs TRBV27 and TRBJ2-7; 12 nucleotides agree with TRBD2. This CDR3 region has 14 residues. Germline V gives CDR1 MNHEY, CDR2 SMNVEV (reference sequence). The ends lost 0 bases at V and 6 bases at J; junction bases unmatched: 0. The CDR3 reads CASSLSTSGSEQYF. CDR3 in DNA: TGTGCCAGCAGTTTATCGACTAGCGGGAGCGAGCAGTACTTC.

This clone was seen more than once but under ten times. V gene TRBV5-8 combines with J gene TRBJ2-7, with D perhaps matching TRBD2 (6 bases). CDR3 length: 15 residues. Trimming removed 2 bases from V and 11 bases from J, with 23 bases in between. CDR1 is SGHTS and CDR2 is YDEGEE in the germline V gene. CDR3 in amino acids: CASSFLAPPGAAKYF. The CDR3 region has the DNA TGTGCCAGCAGCTTTTTGGCGCCGCCGGGAGCGGCGAAGTACTTC. The entire variable domain, with the rest obtained from reference TRBV5-8 and TRBJ2-7, is as follows: EAGVTQSPTHLIKTRGQQATLRCSPISGHTSVYWYQQALGLGLQFLLWYDEGEERNRGNFPPRFSGRQFPNYSSELNVNALELEDSALYLCASSFLAPPGAAKYFGPGTRLTVT.